These 11 T cell receptor beta chains were sequenced from one sample in a study of blood T cell repertoires in COVID-19. The table came from immunoSEQ multiplex PCR; TCRdb's copy has only in-frame clones and leaves some out. The sample has 220,000 or so clones, around 81% seen once; the top ten hold approximately 6%. The sequenced sample consisted of peripheral blood. The receptors were sampled from a woman aged 70-85 years with acute or convalescent COVID-19.

This chain uses TRBV5-8 with TRBJ1-1, with D tentatively TRBD1 (5 bases). CDR3 size: 11 residues. CDR1 and CDR2 (germline): SGHTS, YDEGEE. Trimming removed 0 bases from V and 10 bases from J, with 7 bases in between. For the CDR3, the DNA is TGTGCCAGCAGCTTGGTCGGGGGAGCTTTCTTT. This gives the protein CASSLVGGAFF.

The table lists this clone with a few counts. The rearrangement links TRBV2 to TRBJ2-1; TRBD2 matches 13 bases. CDR1 SNHLY and CDR2 FYNNEI come from the germline V gene. V lost 5 bases and J lost 6; bases outside the gene matches: 4. The CDR3 has 15 residues. CDR3 in amino acids: CASSRLAGGSNEQFF. The CDR3 nucleotides read TGTGCCAGCAGTAGACTAGCGGGAGGAAGCAATGAGCAGTTCTTC.

This clone appeared once. The chain couples TRBV2 to TRBJ1-5, with 8 bases identical to TRBD1. This CDR3 spans 13 amino acids. From germline, CDR1 is SNHLY and CDR2 FYNNEI. V was pared by 8 bases and J by 7 bases, with 7 bases of the junction left unmatched. Written as DNA, the CDR3 is TGTGCCAGCGGAGTGACAGGGGACCAGCCCCAGCATTTT. Translated: CASGVTGDQPQHF.

The chain employs TRBV19 and TRBJ2-1, with D unclear. V was pared by 7 bases and J by 7 bases, with 14 bases between. This CDR3 spans 13 amino acids. The V gene's germline CDR1 is LNHDA and CDR2 SQIVND (reference sequence). Written as DNA, the CDR3 is TGTGCCAGTATTCGCGTTGGCGGAAATGAGCAGTTCTTC. It specifies CASIRVGGNEQFF.

The chain recombines TRBV30 with TRBJ1-1; D call uncertain. The germline gives CDR1 GTSNPN, CDR2 SVGIG (reference sequence). The CDR3 runs 13 residues. With 7 bases removed from V and 3 bases from J, the gap between germline ends came to 15 bases. The DNA for the CDR3 is TGTGCCTATGGAGAAAGCACCCACACTGAAGCTTTCTTT. Translating it yields CAYGESTHTEAFF. Using reference TRBV30 and TRBJ1-1 for the parts outside the CDR3, the full variable domain is SQTIHQWPATLVQPVGSPLSLECTVEGTSNPNLYWYRQAAGRGLQLLFYSVGIGQISSEVPQNLSASRPQDRQFILSSKKLLLSDSGFYLCAYGESTHTEAFFGQGTRLTVV.

CDR3 coding DNA: TGCAGCGTTGAGTCCCGACAGAACACTGAAGCTTTCTTT. Its protein product is CSVESRQNTEAFF. V and J are TRBV29-1 and TRBJ1-1; D ambiguous. The CDR3 covers 13 residues. Germline CDR1 SQVTM, CDR2 ANQGSEA. V was cut by 3 bases and J by 1 base, with 9 bases left in between.

The chain joins TRBV10-1 to TRBJ2-2; TRBD2 might be the D (5 bases). The CDR3 is 12 amino acids. The ends were cut back, 4 bases at V and 9 bases at J, with 9 bases in the middle. From germline, CDR1 is WNHNN and CDR2 SYGVQD (reference sequence). The CDR3 sequence: CASSVTNRELFF. CDR3 bases: TGCGCCAGCAGTGTGACTAACCGGGAGCTGTTTTTT.

The chain joins TRBV27 to TRBJ1-5; D is unresolved. Germline CDR1 and CDR2: MNHEY and SMNVEV (reference sequence). This CDR3 has 15 residues. Trimming took off 3 bases at V and 0 bases at J, with 9 bases between the two ends. The chain's CDR3 is CASSLSSYSNQPQHF. In DNA form, the CDR3 reads TGTGCCAGCAGTTTGTCCAGTTATAGCAATCAGCCCCAGCATTTT.

The chain recombines TRBV19 with TRBJ1-5; a weak D match, TRBD1 (5 bases). Germline V CDR1 and CDR2: LNHDA, SQIVND (reference sequence). Trimming stripped 2 bases from V and 1 base from J, with 9 bases between. There are 15 residues in the CDR3. CDR3 protein: CASSIQGASNQPQHF. CDR3 in DNA: TGTGCCAGTAGTATACAGGGTGCAAGCAATCAGCCCCAGCATTTT.

This clone appeared a few times. Other DNA sequences from this sample encode an identical CDR3 as well. The V call is TRBV3-1 (or the pseudogene TRBV3-2), the J call TRBJ1-2, with a weak D call TRBD1 (5 bases). The germline V gene has CDR1 LGHDT and CDR2 YNNKEL (reference sequence). Between the trimmed V and J ends, which lost 3 bases and 4 bases, there was a span of 9 bases. The length of the CDR3 is 13 residues. DNA for the CDR3: TGTGCCAGCAGCCAGGGGGGGGGCTATGGCTACACCTTC. Protein: CASSQGGGYGYTF.

The chain uses TRBV4-1 and TRBJ1-2; perhaps TRBD1 as D (6 bases). CDR1 and CDR2 from the germline V gene are MGHRA and YSYEKL. The CDR3 totals 15 residues. The V end was cut by 0 bases, the J end by 4 bases, with 12 bases between. CDR3 sequence: CASSQEGAGSYGYTF. DNA of the CDR3: TGCGCCAGCAGCCAAGAGGGGGCAGGGTCCTATGGCTACACCTTC.